A single sample is the source of the 20 T cell receptor beta chains below, sequenced in a study of early T cells in non-severe SARS-CoV-2 infection (dated by TCRdb to 2020 to 2022). Preparation of the library involved 5' RACE. The sample was run on a NextSeq 500. The public reads were reanalyzed by TCRdb: fastp trimming at Q25, MiXCR alignment, in-frame beta chains only. Rows are combined by CDR3 protein, so each entry shows the most common genes and DNA. The sample data list about 32,000 distinct CDR3 sequences, and about 3.9% of these were observed just once. The ten largest clones take up around 5.6% of the sample. The sequencing input was whole blood. Every receptor here comes from an adult who was a healthcare worker with PCR-confirmed SARS-CoV-2 infection or an uninfected control (not recorded which).

In this sample, this clonotype turned up many times. The genes are TRBV30 and TRBJ2-1; 7 bases fit TRBD2. This CDR3 region has 14 residues. Unmatched junction bases numbered 11, after V lost 3 bases and J lost 9 bases. CDR1 is GTSNPN, CDR2 SVGIG, per germline (reference sequence). CDR3 nucleotide sequence: TGTGCCTGGAGGCCCGCGGGAGATCCATTTGAGCAGTTCTTC. Residues: CAWRPAGDPFEQFF.

This clonotype has at least ten counts. The gene calls are TRBV11-2 and TRBJ2-7; TRBD1 is a possible D gene (6 bases). The V and J ends lost 1 base and 0 bases respectively, with 16 bases between them. Germline values: CDR1 SGHAT, CDR2 FQNNGV. The CDR3 covers 17 residues. CDR3 sequence reads: CASSLAEKYRDSYEQYF. The DNA of the CDR3 is TGTGCCAGCAGCTTAGCGGAGAAATACAGGGACTCCTACGAGCAGTACTTC.

This clonotype was recorded many times. The V and J genes are TRBV15 and TRBJ2-5; 9 nucleotides match TRBD2. This CDR3 comprises 15 residues. CDR1 and CDR2 from the germline V gene are LNHNV and YYDKDF (reference sequence). V lost 6 bases to trimming and J lost 6 bases; unmatched junction nucleotides: 11. Here the CDR3 reads CATSTFLSGGKTQYF. The CDR3 nucleotides read TGTGCCACCAGTACCTTTCTTAGCGGGGGAAAGACCCAGTACTTC.

This clonotype has ten or more counts. The J gene is TRBJ2-7, the V gene TRBV27; 8 bases align to TRBD1. V lost 6 bases to trimming and J lost 6 bases; unmatched junction nucleotides: 22. CDR1 is MNHEY, CDR2 SMNVEV, per germline (reference sequence). This CDR3 has 18 residues. The CDR3 loop is CASSSVRTGYSSGFEQYF. CDR3 DNA: TGTGCCAGCAGCTCCGTTCGGACAGGGTACTCCTCAGGGTTCGAGCAGTACTTC.

There are many counts of this clonotype. The gene calls are TRBV3-1 and TRBJ1-2; D unclear. Trimming took 4 bases from V and 3 from J, leaving 18 bases between them. CDR3 size: 16 residues. Germline CDR1 is LGHDT and CDR2 is YNNKEL (reference sequence). In DNA form, the CDR3 reads TGTGCCAGCAGCCTCCTGGGTACAGCTAGGGACTATGGCTACACCTTC. It translates to CASSLLGTARDYGYTF.

This clonotype has at least ten counts. The chain couples TRBV7-2 to TRBJ1-5; no reliable D call. Trimming took 5 bases from V and 9 from J, leaving 17 bases between them. CDR3 length: 14 amino acids. From germline, CDR1 is SGHTA and CDR2 FQGNSA. In nucleotides, the CDR3 is TGTGCCAGCAGCCTCGACATCCGAGGAAGGCCCCAGCATTTT. It encodes CASSLDIRGRPQHF.

V gene TRBV12-3 or TRBV12-4 combines with J gene TRBJ2-7; possibly TRBD2 for D (5 bases). The CDR3 is 14 amino acids. Trimming took 3 bases from V and 3 from J, leaving 12 bases between them. DNA for the CDR3: TGTGCCAGCAGTTTCTGGCAGACTAACTACGAGCAGTACTTC. It specifies CASSFWQTNYEQYF.

This clonotype has ten or more counts. The gene calls are TRBV7-2 and TRBJ2-7; D remains unclear. Between the trimmed V and J ends, which lost 2 bases and 1 base, there was a span of 0 bases. Looked up from germline, CDR1 is SGHTA and CDR2 is FQGNSA. This CDR3 spans 11 amino acids. The DNA for the CDR3 is TGTGCCAGCAGCTTATCCTACGAGCAGTACTTC. This gives the protein CASSLSYEQYF.

This clonotype appeared many times. V is TRBV10-1 and J is TRBJ2-1; 12 bases match TRBD2. CDR1 is WNHNN and CDR2 is SYGVQD in the germline V gene (reference sequence). V was clipped by 6 bases and J by 5 bases; unmatched bases: 5. This CDR3 region has 15 residues. CDR3: CASRLAGGPNNEQFF. Here the CDR3 DNA reads TGCGCCAGCAGGCTAGCGGGGGGGCCCAACAATGAGCAGTTCTTC.

This clonotype was seen at least ten times. The rearrangement links TRBV5-6 to TRBJ2-1; D gene uncertain. V lost 0 bases and J 1 base, leaving 11 bases between the germline ends. The CDR3 spans 16 residues. Germline lookup yields CDR1 SGHDT and CDR2 YYEEEE. The CDR3 coding sequence is TGTGCCAGCAGCTTGGCCCGGCAATTTTCCTACAATGAGCAGTTCTTC. Translation: CASSLARQFSYNEQFF.

Ten or more counts support this clonotype. This sequence joins TRBV14 and TRBJ2-1; D may be TRBD1 (6 bases). Germline CDR1 is SGHDN and CDR2 is FVKESK. The CDR3 runs to 16 residues. The V and J ends lost 0 bases and 6 bases respectively, with 15 bases between them. The CDR3 nucleotides are TGTGCCAGCAGCCAAGAAGGGTTTCACAGGGTCAATGAGCAGTTCTTC. It encodes CASSQEGFHRVNEQFF.

The table lists this clonotype with many counts. The J gene is TRBJ1-5, the V gene TRBV20-1; TRBD1 matches at 11 bases. This CDR3 spans 16 amino acids. With 6 bases clipped from V and 2 bases from J, the junction kept 9 bases outside the gene matches. The V gene's germline CDR1 is DFQATT and CDR2 SNEGSKA (reference sequence). CDR3 protein: CSAPRTGGWGNQPQHF. CDR3 sequence (DNA): TGCAGTGCCCCCAGGACAGGGGGCTGGGGCAATCAGCCCCAGCATTTT.

Ten or more counts support this clonotype. CDR3 residues: CASSLGGEQETQYF. CDR3 DNA sequence: TGTGCCAGCAGTCTGGGGGGCGAGCAAGAGACCCAGTACTTC. The chain carries TRBV7-6 and TRBJ2-5; D is tentatively TRBD1 or TRBD2 (6 bases each). The CDR3 is made up of 14 amino acids. The germline gives CDR1 SGHVS, CDR2 FNYEAQ. V was shortened by 6 bases and J by 2 bases, with 13 bases between the two germline ends. Drawing the rest from reference TRBV7-6 and TRBJ2-5, the complete variable domain is GAGVSQSPRYKVTKRGQDVALRCDPISGHVSLYWYRQALGQGPEFLTYFNYEAQQDKSGLPNDRFSAERPEGSISTLTIQRTEQRDSAMYRCASSLGGEQETQYFGPGTRLLVL.

This clonotype was observed many times. The genes are TRBV9 and TRBJ1-3; 8 bases line up with TRBD1. Germline V gives CDR1 SGDLS, CDR2 YYNGEE. The ends lost 0 bases at V and 2 bases at J; junction bases unmatched: 1. This CDR3 spans 15 amino acids. The CDR3 spells CASSVADRAGNTIYF. CDR3 nucleotide sequence: TGTGCCAGCAGCGTAGCGGACAGGGCTGGAAACACCATATATTTT.

This clonotype was seen many times. Compared with germline, one end of the junction differs, possibly owing to a read error. The V call is TRBV20-1, the J call TRBJ2-6, with D maybe TRBD1 (6 bases). This CDR3 contains 19 residues. Per the germline V gene, CDR1 is DFQATT and CDR2 is SNEGSKA (reference sequence). CDR3 sequence (DNA): TGCAGTGCTAGAACTTCACAGGGCCTCCACCCCTCTGGGGCCAACGTCCTGACCTTC. Translation: CSARTSQGLHPSGANVLTF.

There are many counts of this clonotype. This rearrangement joins TRBV18 to TRBJ2-3; 9 bases fit TRBD2. This CDR3 comprises 16 residues. Germline V gives CDR1 KGHSH, CDR2 LQKENI. With V trimmed by 0 bases and J by 2 bases, 3 bases remained unmatched. The DNA for the CDR3 is TGTGCCAGCTCACCACCTGGACTAGCGTTCACAGATACGCAGTATTTT. Amino acids: CASSPPGLAFTDTQYF.

This clonotype was counted many times. This rearrangement joins TRBV20-1 to TRBJ2-1; 8 nucleotides agree with TRBD2. V was pared by 2 bases and J by 8 bases, with 5 bases of the junction left unmatched. This CDR3 comprises 13 residues. Germline V lookup: CDR1 DFQATT, CDR2 SNEGSKA (reference sequence). The CDR3 nucleotides read TGCAGTGCTAGATCCGGGAGGGCCCATGAGCAGTTCTTC. Translated, it gives CSARSGRAHEQFF.

This clonotype was seen ten or more times. CDR3 coding DNA: TGTGCCAGCAGTTTGGGTCCCACCGGGGAGCTGTTTTTT. Translated: CASSLGPTGELFF. V and J are TRBV11-1 and TRBJ2-2; D not certain. From germline, CDR1 is SGHAT and CDR2 FQDESV (reference sequence). CDR3 length equals 13 residues. The V end lost 6 bases, the J end lost 4 bases, and 9 bases lay between the germline ends. Complete variable domain (other parts from reference TRBV11-1 and TRBJ2-2): EAEVAQSPRYKITEKSQAVAFWCDPISGHATLYWYRQILGQGPELLVQFQDESVVDDSQLPKDRFSAERLKGVDSTLKIQPAELGDSAMYLCASSLGPTGELFFGEGSRLTVL.

This clonotype was recorded at least ten times. The V gene is TRBV7-6, the J gene TRBJ1-1; D is ambiguous. Looked up from germline, CDR1 is SGHVS and CDR2 is FNYEAQ. This CDR3 region has 15 residues. The V end was cut by 5 bases, the J end by 2 bases, with 15 bases between. CDR3 amino acids: CASSLMAQSNTEAFF. Here the CDR3 DNA reads TGTGCCAGCAGCCTCATGGCCCAGAGCAACACTGAAGCTTTCTTT.

This clonotype was observed at least ten times. The chain links TRBV12-3 or TRBV12-4 to TRBJ2-1, with 10 nucleotides matching TRBD2. The ends lost 6 bases at V and 2 bases at J; junction bases unmatched: 4. The CDR3 runs 15 residues. The CDR3 region has the DNA TGTGCCAGCAGGGTGAGCGGGGGGGCCTACAATGAGCAGTTCTTC. As protein: CASRVSGGAYNEQFF.